A single sample gave rise to the 29 T cell receptor beta chains below, sequenced in a study of blood T cell repertoires in COVID-19. Assay: immunoSEQ multiplex PCR; the TCRdb copy retains only in-frame clones and omits some. The table shows over 350,000 clones, with around 89% occurring only once. Sequenced material: PBMCs or T cells enriched from blood (not recorded which). Receptors were obtained from a woman in her twenties or thirties with acute COVID-19.

The DNA of the CDR3 is TGTGCCTGGAGTGTCAGGGTGGCGTACGAGCAGTACTTC. Amino acid sequence: CAWSVRVAYEQYF. The chain carries TRBV30 and TRBJ2-7; tentative D call: TRBD1 (5 bases). Looked up from germline, CDR1 is GTSNPN and CDR2 is SVGIG (reference sequence). Trimming stripped 0 bases from V and 4 bases from J, with 10 bases between. The CDR3 runs 13 residues.

This chain uses TRBV29-1 with TRBJ2-3, with D possibly matching TRBD2 (5 bases). Trimming took off 6 bases at V and 2 bases at J, with 18 bases between the two ends. Germline CDR1 SQVTM, CDR2 ANQGSEA. The length of the CDR3 is 15 residues. The CDR3 DNA follows: TGCAGCGTCCGAGGGTTGGGAGATTCCACAGATACGCAGTATTTT. Translating it yields CSVRGLGDSTDTQYF.

DNA of the CDR3: TGTGCCAGCAGCGTAGCCCAACGGCAGCAGGGAAGTTTTGGTGAGCAGTTCTTC. Its translation is CASSVAQRQQGSFGEQFF. The rearrangement links TRBV9 to TRBJ2-1, with D perhaps TRBD1 (5 bases). Germline V CDR1 and CDR2: SGDLS, YYNGEE. The CDR3 is 18 residues long. V shed 0 bases and J shed 9 bases, with 25 bases lying between them. The complete variable domain, with remaining parts taken from reference TRBV9 and TRBJ2-1, reads DSGVTQTPKHLITATGQRVTLRCSPRSGDLSVYWYQQSLDQGLQFLIQYYNGEERAKGNILERFSAQQFPDLHSELNLSSLELGDSALYFCASSVAQRQQGSFGEQFFGPGTRLTVL.

The chain links TRBV6-5 to TRBJ2-7, with D perhaps matching TRBD1 (7 bases). Between the trimmed V and J ends, which lost 7 bases and 3 bases, there was a span of 16 bases. Germline V gene lookup returns CDR1 MNHEY and CDR2 SVGAGI. This CDR3 spans 14 amino acids. The CDR3 sequence is CASKEGAVGYEQYF. The CDR3 nucleotides read TGTGCCAGCAAGGAGGGGGCGGTGGGCTACGAGCAGTACTTC.

The chain recombines TRBV5-6 with TRBJ2-4; perhaps TRBD1 as D (6 bases). The V end lost 5 bases, the J end lost 11 bases, and 20 bases lay between the germline ends. Germline assignment: CDR1 SGHDT and CDR2 YYEEEE. This CDR3 contains 14 residues. CDR3: CASRSGQLGGVQYF. The DNA of the CDR3 is TGTGCCAGCAGATCCGGACAGTTGGGCGGAGTTCAGTACTTC.

V and J are TRBV5-1 and TRBJ1-2, with 7 positions matching TRBD1. This CDR3 is 13 amino acids long. Germline loops: CDR1 SGHRS, CDR2 YFSETQ. Trimming took 4 bases from V and 4 from J; bases not matched to a gene: 4. Written as DNA, the CDR3 is TGCGCCAGCAGCCTAGACAGGGCCTATGGCTACACCTTC. It encodes CASSLDRAYGYTF.

The J gene is TRBJ2-2, the V gene TRBV4-1; no firm D call. With 3 bases removed from V and 6 bases from J, the gap between germline ends came to 11 bases. This CDR3 is built from 14 residues. The germline CDR1 and CDR2 sequences are MGHRA and YSYEKL. The CDR3 DNA is TGCGCCAGCAGCCATTGGCATCAATCCGGGGAGCTGTTTTTT. Translated: CASSHWHQSGELFF.

The rearrangement uses TRBV10-2 and TRBJ1-5; D is possibly TRBD1 (5 bases). Between the trimmed V and J ends, which lost 0 bases and 1 base, there was a span of 19 bases. Germline-derived CDR1 and CDR2 are WSHSY and SAAADI. This CDR3 has 19 residues. CDR3 sequence (DNA): TGCGCCAGCAGTGAGTCCCCGCCCTCGTGGGGGGGAAGCAATCAGCCCCAGCATTTT. Protein sequence: CASSESPPSWGGSNQPQHF.

The rearrangement links TRBV6-5 to TRBJ1-3; D may be TRBD1 (6 bases). CDR1 and CDR2 (germline): MNHEY, SVGAGI. There are 15 residues in the CDR3. V lost 4 bases and J lost 0, with 10 bases in between. DNA of the CDR3: TGTGCCAGCAGTTCCAGGGGTTTCTCTGGAAACACCATATATTTT. Amino acids: CASSSRGFSGNTIYF.

This clone was seen many times. The chain is built from TRBV24-1 and TRBJ2-2, with D uncertain. Trimming shortened V by 2 bases and J by 2 bases, and 8 bases separated the two germline ends. CDR3 length equals 15 residues. Germline-derived CDR1 and CDR2 are KGHDR and SFDVKD. The CDR3: CATSDYRDNTGELFF. DNA for the CDR3: TGTGCCACCAGTGATTATCGAGATAACACCGGGGAGCTGTTTTTT.

J is TRBJ1-2 and V is TRBV5-1; 9 bases align to TRBD1. The germline CDR1 and CDR2 sequences are SGHRS and YFSETQ. The CDR3 has 15 amino acids. V lost 5 bases to trimming and J lost 6 bases; unmatched junction nucleotides: 11. CDR3 nucleotide sequence: TGCGCCAGCAGGCCTTTAAACAGGGGGCGGGATGGCTACACCTTC. It yields the protein CASRPLNRGRDGYTF.

In its sample, this clone was seen a few times. The chain links TRBV5-8 to TRBJ2-2; 9 nucleotides line up with TRBD2. Germline CDR1 and CDR2: SGHTS and YDEGEE. The CDR3 spans 16 residues. Trimming removed 3 bases from V and 6 bases from J; junction bases left unmatched: 9. CDR3 nucleotides: TGTGCCAGCAGCTCCGGTGCGGGGGGGGCCCCCGGGGAGCTGTTTTTT. It codes for CASSSGAGGAPGELFF.

V and J are TRBV5-1 and TRBJ2-1; 12 nucleotides match TRBD2. V trimming: 3 bases; J trimming: 7 bases; junction bases outside the gene matches: 8. Germline lookup yields CDR1 SGHRS and CDR2 YFSETQ. The CDR3 spans 16 residues. This chain's CDR3 is CASSSLLAGGLNEQFF. CDR3 DNA sequence: TGCGCCAGCAGCTCTCTTCTAGCGGGGGGGTTAAATGAGCAGTTCTTC.

The rearrangement joins TRBV5-8 to TRBJ2-2, with D hard to call. V was shortened by 2 bases and J by 0 bases, with 8 bases between the two germline ends. CDR1 SGHTS and CDR2 YDEGEE come from the germline V gene. The CDR3 loop spans 15 amino acids. CDR3 sequence (DNA): TGTGCCAGCAGCTTCAGGCTCACGAACACCGGGGAGCTGTTTTTT. Amino acids: CASSFRLTNTGELFF.

V gene TRBV2 combines with J gene TRBJ2-5; TRBD2 aligns across 7 bases. Losses at the gene ends were 7 bases for V and 1 base for J; bases not matched to a gene: 3. The CDR3 length is 13 residues. Per germline, CDR1 SNHLY and CDR2 FYNNEI. The CDR3 DNA reads TGTGCCAGCACCGGGGGGATCCAAGAGACCCAGTACTTC. Its protein is CASTGGIQETQYF.

In nucleotides, the CDR3 is TGTGCCAGCGGCCTGACAGGGGGGTACAATTCACCCCTCCACTTT. It codes for CASGLTGGYNSPLHF. The J gene is TRBJ1-6, the V gene TRBV6-5; TRBD1 matches 9 bases. The CDR3 extends over 15 amino acids. V gave up 8 bases and J gave up 7 bases; unmatched junction bases: 9. Germline-derived CDR1 and CDR2 are MNHEY and SVGAGI.

The gene calls are TRBV6-5 and TRBJ1-6; D is ambiguous. The ends were cut back, 5 bases at V and 9 bases at J, with 11 bases in the middle. Germline lookup yields CDR1 MNHEY and CDR2 SVGAGI. The CDR3 length is 13 residues. CDR3 coding DNA: TGTGCCAGCAGTCCCCACAGCGGTTCACCCCTCCACTTT. Amino acids: CASSPHSGSPLHF.

The genes are TRBV6-5 and TRBJ1-3, with no clear D. Germline assignment: CDR1 MNHEY and CDR2 SVGAGI. The V and J ends lost 6 bases and 2 bases respectively, with 14 bases between them. The CDR3 is 15 amino acids. In DNA form, the CDR3 reads TGTGCCAGCAGGGTGATATTGACTCCTGGAAACACCATATATTTT. Translation gives CASRVILTPGNTIYF.

The chain has TRBV4-2 and TRBJ1-1; D is unresolved. CDR3 size: 12 residues. V was cut by 1 base and J by 5 bases, with 5 bases left in between. In germline, CDR1 is LGHNA, CDR2 YNFKEQ. DNA of the CDR3: TGTGCCAGCAGCCAAGGGCGGACTGAAGCTTTCTTT. This gives the protein CASSQGRTEAFF.

As to this clone: At the DNA level, this CDR3 is encoded by other sequences in the same sample as well. The chain has TRBV7-3 and TRBJ2-1; 10 bases match TRBD2. J lost 7 bases, V lost 2 bases, and 5 bases had no gene match. From germline, CDR1 is SGHTA and CDR2 FQGTGA. The CDR3 is 15 amino acids. As DNA, the CDR3 is TGTGCCAGCAGCTTACAGCGGGGGGGCTATAATGAGCAGTTCTTC. Residues: CASSLQRGGYNEQFF.

This rearrangement joins TRBV5-1 to TRBJ1-6; maybe TRBD1 (6 bases). The CDR3 has 16 amino acids. V was pared by 5 bases and J by 4 bases, with 16 bases between. Germline CDR1 and CDR2: SGHRS and YFSETQ. CDR3 sequence reads: CASRLRDTRYNSPLHF. CDR3 coding DNA: TGCGCCAGCAGACTCCGGGACACCCGATATAATTCACCCCTCCACTTT.

V gene TRBV29-1 combines with J gene TRBJ1-1, with TRBD1 as a possible D gene (5 bases). Germline lookup yields CDR1 SQVTM and CDR2 ANQGSEA. This CDR3 has 13 amino acids. Deletions cut 4 bases from V and 4 bases from J, with 13 bases between. CDR3 in DNA: TGCAGCGTTGGGACACTCTTCGGCACTGAAGCTTTCTTT. It encodes CSVGTLFGTEAFF. Full variable domain (missing parts from reference TRBV29-1 and TRBJ1-1): SAVISQKPSRDICQRGTSLTIQCQVDSQVTMMFWYRQQPGQSLTLIATANQGSEATYESGFVIDKFPISRPNLTFSTLTVSNMSPEDSSIYLCSVGTLFGTEAFFGQGTRLTVV.

CDR3 coding DNA: TGTGCCAGCAGCTTAGCCCCGGGACAGCGGCCAGCCTATGGCTACACCTTC. As protein: CASSLAPGQRPAYGYTF. The chain combines TRBV11-2 with TRBJ1-2; 7 bases are a match to TRBD1. The CDR3 covers 17 residues. Germline CDR1 and CDR2: SGHAT and FQNNGV. J gave up 4 bases and V 1 base, and 12 bases lay outside the gene matches.

For this clone: An end of the junction does not agree with germline; a read error may underlie this. V is TRBV19 and J is TRBJ2-2; 8 nucleotides line up with TRBD1. This CDR3 has 16 amino acids. Germline V gene sequence: CDR1 LNHDA, CDR2 SQIVND (reference sequence). The DNA for the CDR3 is TGTGCCAGTAGAATAGCCGGGACAGGGAACACCGGGGAGCTGTTTTTT. Protein product: CASRIAGTGNTGELFF. The full variable domain, rest sourced from reference TRBV19 and TRBJ2-2, is DGGITQSPKYLFRKEGQNVTLSCEQNLNHDAMYWYRQDPGQGLRLIYYSQIVNDFQKGDIAEGYSVSREKKESFPLTVTSAQKNPTAFYLCASRIAGTGNTGELFFGEGSRLTVL.

This chain connects TRBV7-2 to TRBJ2-2; 10 nucleotides agree with TRBD1. V dropped 3 bases and J dropped 1; count of bases not matched to a gene: 8. The V gene's germline CDR1 is SGHTA and CDR2 FQGNSA. The CDR3 sequence is 18 residues long. The CDR3 loop is CASSFSGDRGGNTGELFF. CDR3 coding DNA: TGTGCCAGCAGCTTCTCGGGGGACAGGGGAGGGAACACCGGGGAGCTGTTTTTT.

J is TRBJ1-4 and V is TRBV18; unclear D gene. Trimming stripped 3 bases from V and 0 bases from J, with 8 bases between. In germline, CDR1 is KGHSH, CDR2 LQKENI. The CDR3 length is 15 residues. Written as DNA, the CDR3 is TGTGCCAGCTCACCGGAGAAGGCAACTAATGAAAAACTGTTTTTT. Its protein is CASSPEKATNEKLFF.

The V and J genes are TRBV6-5 and TRBJ2-1; 8 positions match TRBD1. Germline V gene data show CDR1 as MNHEY and CDR2 as SVGAGI. The CDR3 has 15 residues. Trimming at V came to 6 bases and at J to 6 bases, leaving 10 bases not matched to a gene. The chain's CDR3 is CASRTGQGYRNEQFF. CDR3 sequence (DNA): TGTGCCAGCAGGACCGGACAGGGATATCGCAATGAGCAGTTCTTC.

The genes are TRBV6-5 and TRBJ1-2; 10 nucleotides align to TRBD1. The V and J ends lost 6 bases and 8 bases, in that order; junction bases with no gene match: 6. The CDR3 has 13 amino acids. Germline V lookup: CDR1 MNHEY, CDR2 SVGAGI. The CDR3 here is CASRRGQGLGYTF. The CDR3 region has the DNA TGTGCCAGCAGACGGGGACAGGGGCTAGGCTACACCTTC.

In DNA, the CDR3 is TGTGCCAGCAGGGGGACAGCCGGCGGTTTCTTT. Its translation is CASRGTAGGFF. V is TRBV6-5 and J is TRBJ1-1, with TRBD1 matching 7 bases. The trim removed 6 bases at V and 13 bases at J, leaving 8 bases unmatched. This CDR3 contains 11 residues. Germline CDR1 reads MNHEY; CDR2 reads SVGAGI.